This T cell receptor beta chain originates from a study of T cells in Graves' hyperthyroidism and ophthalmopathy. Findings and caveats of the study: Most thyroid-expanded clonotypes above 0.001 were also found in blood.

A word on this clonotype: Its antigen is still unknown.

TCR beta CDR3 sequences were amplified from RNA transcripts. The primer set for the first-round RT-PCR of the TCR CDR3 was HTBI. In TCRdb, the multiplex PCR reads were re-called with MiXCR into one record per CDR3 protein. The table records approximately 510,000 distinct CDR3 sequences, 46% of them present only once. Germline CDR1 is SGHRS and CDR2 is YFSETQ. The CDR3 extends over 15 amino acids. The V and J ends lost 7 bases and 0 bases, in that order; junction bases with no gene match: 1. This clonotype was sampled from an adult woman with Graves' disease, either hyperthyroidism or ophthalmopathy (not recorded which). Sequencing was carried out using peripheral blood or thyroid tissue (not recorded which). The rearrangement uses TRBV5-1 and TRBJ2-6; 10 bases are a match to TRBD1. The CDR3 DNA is TGCGCCAGCGGACAGGGGGGCTCTGGGGCCAACGTCCTGACTTTC. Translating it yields CASGQGGSGANVLTF.